The 2 T cell receptor beta chains below were found in one sample sequenced in a study of blood T cell dynamics during melanoma immunotherapy. Generated by immunoSEQ multiplex PCR, the TCRdb table keeps only in-frame clones and is missing some. The sample shows under 11,000 clones, over 80% of them seen only once. Time point denoted: pre-treatment baseline. The sample in question was blood, obtained from a patient treated with checkpoint blockade. Receptors originate from a human donor with melanoma.

This sequence joins TRBV5-4 and TRBJ1-2, with a tentative D call TRBD1 (6 bases). Per the germline V gene, CDR1 is SGHNT and CDR2 is YYREEE (reference sequence). The CDR3 has 16 amino acids. V lost 4 bases and J 1 base, leaving 17 bases between the germline ends. CDR3 in amino acids: CASSDFNRESNYGYTF. The CDR3 DNA follows: TGTGCCAGCAGCGATTTCAACAGGGAGAGTAACTATGGCTACACCTTC.

The genes are TRBV7-6 and TRBJ1-3, with a weak D call TRBD1 (5 bases). Trimming shortened V by 4 bases and J by 0 bases, and 16 bases separated the two germline ends. This CDR3 comprises 17 residues. Germline CDR1 and CDR2: SGHVS and FNYEAQ. The CDR3 DNA follows: TGTGCCAGCAGCTACGGGACGGCTCCTTTCTCTGGAAACACCATATATTTT. Protein sequence: CASSYGTAPFSGNTIYF. The full variable domain, its missing parts supplied by reference TRBV7-6 and TRBJ1-3, is GAGVSQSPRYKVTKRGQDVALRCDPISGHVSLYWYRQALGQGPEFLTYFNYEAQQDKSGLPNDRFSAERPEGSISTLTIQRTEQRDSAMYRCASSYGTAPFSGNTIYFGEGSWLTVV.